The entry that follows covers one TCR beta chain sequence. V shed 3 bases and J shed 0 bases, with 18 bases lying between them. CDR1 and CDR2 (germline): MDHEN, SYDVKM. CDR3 length: 18 amino acids. The data originate from a study of blood T cell repertoires in COVID-19. Original processing methods: Estimation of nucleated cell counts was performed using reference gene primer amplification. Generated by immunoSEQ multiplex PCR, the TCRdb table keeps only in-frame clones and is missing some. Clone size and V and J calls were adopted from that table, with D and trimming inferred from the DNA. The data contain roughly 230,000 clones, roughly 80% of them singletons.

This rearrangement joins TRBV28 to TRBJ1-5; a weak D match, TRBD1 (6 bases). This TCR came from a woman aged 50 to 60 with acute or convalescent COVID-19. Input material: peripheral blood. CDR3 in amino acids: CASSLDRRRSISNQPQHF. CDR3 nucleotides: TGTGCCAGCAGTTTGGACAGAAGACGATCTATTAGCAATCAGCCCCAGCATTTT.